These 17 T cell receptor beta chains came from one sample sequenced in a study of cytomegalovirus exposure and HLA in healthy donors. PCR was performed using 60 Vbeta and 13 Jbeta primers. The repertoire was sequenced with immunoSEQ multiplex PCR; TCRdb's copy has only in-frame clones and lacks some. The repertoire includes roughly 130,000 clones, around 80% of them detected once, and about 1.8% sits in the top ten. Sequenced: PBMCs. The receptor source for this set is a woman between 40 and 50 years old in good health and CMV-seronegative.

V usage is TRBV28 and J usage is TRBJ2-7, with a possible D match to TRBD2 (6 bases). Germline V gene lookup returns CDR1 MDHEN and CDR2 SYDVKM. The CDR3 runs to 15 residues. With 3 bases removed from V and 2 bases from J, the gap between germline ends came to 14 bases. The CDR3 loop reads CASSFGGAVTYEQYF. CDR3 nucleotides: TGTGCCAGCAGTTTTGGCGGGGCTGTAACCTACGAGCAGTACTTC. Full variable domain (missing parts from reference TRBV28 and TRBJ2-7): DVKVTQSSRYLVKRTGEKVFLECVQDMDHENMFWYRQDPGLGLRLIYFSYDVKMKEKGDIPEGYSVSREKKERFSLILESASTNQTSMYLCASSFGGAVTYEQYFGPGTRLTVT.

The chain links TRBV6-1 to TRBJ1-2; possibly TRBD1 for D (5 bases). The V gene's germline CDR1 is MNHNS and CDR2 SASEGT. Trimming took off 1 base at V and 5 bases at J, with 14 bases between the two ends. This CDR3 is 15 amino acids long. The CDR3 region is CASSEDLRGGYGYTF. The CDR3 DNA reads TGTGCCAGCAGTGAAGACCTCCGGGGGGGGTATGGCTACACCTTC.

The chain carries TRBV6-5 and TRBJ2-1; TRBD2 matches 10 bases. In germline, CDR1 is MNHEY, CDR2 SVGAGI. The CDR3 is made up of 16 amino acids. V trimming: 4 bases; J trimming: 1 base; junction bases outside the gene matches: 4. CDR3 in DNA: TGTGCCAGCAGTTGGGGTAGCGGGGGGTCCTACAATGAGCAGTTCTTC. This translates into CASSWGSGGSYNEQFF.

Here the CDR3 reads CASSQTGSLGEKLFF. The CDR3 DNA is TGTGCCAGTAGCCAGACTGGTAGTTTGGGTGAAAAACTGTTTTTT. The chain recombines TRBV19 with TRBJ1-4, with D uncertain. Germline loops: CDR1 LNHDA, CDR2 SQIVND (reference sequence). The ends were cut back, 6 bases at V and 7 bases at J, with 18 bases in the middle. This CDR3 has 15 amino acids.

J is TRBJ2-5 and V is TRBV10-2; D is unclear. The CDR3 is 14 residues long. V was clipped by 5 bases and J by 4 bases, with 14 bases between them. Germline V gives CDR1 WSHSY, CDR2 SAAADI. The DNA of the CDR3 is TGCGCCAGCAGTAGTGATAGAGAAACAGAGACCCAGTACTTC. Translation gives CASSSDRETETQYF.

V gene TRBV18 combines with J gene TRBJ1-2; D ambiguous. This CDR3 comprises 16 residues. The germline gives CDR1 KGHSH, CDR2 LQKENI. V gave up 0 bases and J gave up 1 base, with 12 bases separating them. CDR3 nucleotide sequence: TGTGCCAGCTCACCACCGAACTTCGGGGTTAACTATGGCTACACCTTC. Translation: CASSPPNFGVNYGYTF.

The chain combines TRBV18 with TRBJ2-1, with D possibly matching TRBD2 (6 bases). Germline V gives CDR1 KGHSH, CDR2 LQKENI. The CDR3 has 14 amino acids. V was shortened by 5 bases and J by 9 bases, with 17 bases between the two germline ends. The CDR3 nucleotides read TGTGCCAGCTCAAGACTGGAACTAGCCGGTGAGCAGTTCTTC. Translation: CASSRLELAGEQFF.

The rearrangement uses TRBV7-2 and TRBJ1-5; D unresolved. This CDR3 region has 12 residues. The germline V gene has CDR1 SGHTA and CDR2 FQGNSA. This chain's CDR3 is CATGGANQPQHF. The CDR3 nucleotides read TGTGCGACCGGAGGAGCAAATCAGCCCCAGCATTTT.

The rearrangement joins TRBV7-8 to TRBJ2-7; D call uncertain. The CDR3 spans 14 residues. Germline V gives CDR1 SGHVS, CDR2 FQNEAQ. V lost 2 bases and J 1 base, leaving 9 bases between the germline ends. CDR3 sequence: CASSLWYGSYEQYF. CDR3 DNA: TGTGCCAGCAGCTTATGGTACGGTTCCTACGAGCAGTACTTC.

The J gene is TRBJ2-1, the V gene TRBV28, with D maybe TRBD2 (7 bases). The CDR3 length is 15 residues. V was pared by 6 bases and J by 2 bases, with 14 bases between. Germline CDR1 MDHEN, CDR2 SYDVKM. The CDR3 spells CASRHSGTPYNEQFF. CDR3 sequence (DNA): TGTGCCAGCAGGCACAGCGGGACACCCTACAATGAGCAGTTCTTC. Drawing the rest from reference TRBV28 and TRBJ2-1, the complete variable domain is DVKVTQSSRYLVKRTGEKVFLECVQDMDHENMFWYRQDPGLGLRLIYFSYDVKMKEKGDIPEGYSVSREKKERFSLILESASTNQTSMYLCASRHSGTPYNEQFFGPGTRLTVL.

The chain links TRBV28 to TRBJ2-1, with TRBD2 as a possible D gene (6 bases). The V end lost 3 bases, the J end lost 7 bases, and 13 bases lay between the germline ends. Germline V CDR1 and CDR2: MDHEN, SYDVKM. CDR3 length equals 14 residues. Written as DNA, the CDR3 is TGTGCCAGCAGTTTGAGGGACTCGGGGAATGAGCAGTTCTTC. It specifies CASSLRDSGNEQFF.

This rearrangement joins TRBV27 to TRBJ1-5; D is perhaps TRBD1 (6 bases). The length of the CDR3 is 16 residues. Germline V lookup: CDR1 MNHEY, CDR2 SMNVEV (reference sequence). Trimming stripped 1 base from V and 2 bases from J, with 12 bases between. In DNA form, the CDR3 reads TGTGCCAGCAGTTTATTGCCAGGGGCTGGCAATCAGCCCCAGCATTTT. Amino acids: CASSLLPGAGNQPQHF.

The sample holds a few counts of this clone. This chain uses TRBV28 with TRBJ2-3; TRBD2 agrees at 11 bases. Losses at the gene ends were 5 bases for V and 2 bases for J; bases not matched to a gene: 6. The germline gives CDR1 MDHEN, CDR2 SYDVKM. The CDR3 runs 16 residues. CDR3 amino acids: CASSPRLAGITDTQYF. CDR3 nucleotide sequence: TGTGCCAGCAGTCCAAGACTAGCGGGAATCACAGATACGCAGTATTTT.

This chain links TRBV7-9 with TRBJ2-2, with D uncertain. The CDR3 is 13 residues long. In germline, CDR1 is SEHNR, CDR2 FQNEAQ (reference sequence). V was clipped by 8 bases and J by 1 base, with 8 bases between them. The CDR3 nucleotides read TGTGCCAGCGTTACGAGGAACACCGGGGAGCTGTTTTTT. This sequence encodes CASVTRNTGELFF.

This sequence joins TRBV10-3 and TRBJ2-5, with 7 bases aligning to TRBD1. The CDR3 loop spans 13 amino acids. CDR1 ENHRY and CDR2 SYGVKD come from the germline V gene. Trimming at V came to 3 bases and at J to 2 bases, leaving 0 bases not matched to a gene. The CDR3 DNA is TGTGCCATCAGTGACAGGGGGCAAGAGACCCAGTACTTC. It is translated as CAISDRGQETQYF.

The V and J genes are TRBV30 and TRBJ2-5; 8 bases agree with TRBD1. This CDR3 comprises 13 residues. Trimming took 4 bases from V and 4 from J; bases not matched to a gene: 5. Germline-derived CDR1 and CDR2 are GTSNPN and SVGIG (reference sequence). CDR3 protein: CAWNTQGAETQYF. The CDR3 bases are TGTGCCTGGAATACCCAGGGGGCAGAGACCCAGTACTTC. The whole variable domain, remainder taken from reference TRBV30 and TRBJ2-5, is SQTIHQWPATLVQPVGSPLSLECTVEGTSNPNLYWYRQAAGRGLQLLFYSVGIGQISSEVPQNLSASRPQDRQFILSSKKLLLSDSGFYLCAWNTQGAETQYFGPGTRLLVL.

This clone was counted between two and nine times. This chain connects TRBV5-1 to TRBJ2-2; TRBD1 matches 9 bases. V shed 4 bases, J shed 0 bases, and the junction held 1 base outside the gene matches. The CDR3 loop spans 15 amino acids. The V gene's germline CDR1 is SGHRS and CDR2 YFSETQ. In DNA, the CDR3 is TGCGCCAGCAGCCGGGACAGGGCGAACACCGGGGAGCTGTTTTTT. Protein product: CASSRDRANTGELFF.